The rows below give T cell receptor beta chains drawn from one sample of a study of cytomegalovirus exposure and HLA in healthy donors. Assay used: immunoSEQ multiplex PCR; TCRdb lists only in-frame clones, some missing. Of tens of thousands of clones in the sample, 64% were seen once. The sample taken for sequencing was PBMCs. These receptors came from a human donor in good health. The CDR3 runs from the conserved cysteine through the conserved F or W. A D gene is named only where the DNA matches it firmly. Clone size is stated in some rows and not others, as once, few, many or a class when expanded.

J gene	clone size	D gene	V gene	CDR3 length	CDR3 DNA	CDR3 protein
TRBJ2-1	-	-	TRBV4-1	16	TGCGCCAGCAGCCCGCTCGGGGACAAGATCTACAATGAGCAGTTCTTC	CASSPLGDKIYNEQFF
TRBJ1-1	-	-	TRBV18	12	TGTGCCAGCTCACGACAGAACACTGAAGCTTTCTTT	CASSRQNTEAFF
TRBJ1-2	-	-	TRBV29-1	13	TGCAGCGCCCGGTTGGTTACTAACTATGGCTACACCTTC	CSARLVTNYGYTF
TRBJ2-3	-	-	TRBV4-3	16	TGCGCCAGCAGCCAAGAGGGCGGGGGCCGAACAGATACGCAGTATTTT	CASSQEGGGRTDTQYF
TRBJ1-6	-	-	TRBV27	16	TGTGCCAGCAGTTTGTCAGATCGGCAGGGCAATTCACCCCTCCACTTT	CASSLSDRQGNSPLHF
TRBJ2-3	few	-	TRBV14	14	TGTGCCAGCAGCCAAGACGGGACACCAGATACGCAGTATTTT	CASSQDGTPDTQYF
TRBJ2-7	few	TRBD1	TRBV7-2	14	TGTGCCAGCAGCCTAAGGACAGGACCCTACGAGCAGTACTTC	CASSLRTGPYEQYF
TRBJ1-1	-	-	TRBV4-3	13	TGCGCCAGCAGCCAACCAGGGGTTGGTGAAGCTTTCTTT	CASSQPGVGEAFF
TRBJ1-5	few	TRBD1	TRBV30	15	TGTGCCTGGGAAGCTCGACAGGGCAGGCATCAGCCCCAGCATTTT	CAWEARQGRHQPQHF
TRBJ1-2	-	-	TRBV9	14	TGTGCCAGCAGCGTAGGGTTAGGGGGATATGGCTACACCTTC	CASSVGLGGYGYTF
TRBJ1-2	-	-	TRBV18	17	TGTGCCAGCTCACCACGGTTGGGGGCAGGGACGAACTATGGCTACACCTTC	CASSPRLGAGTNYGYTF
TRBJ1-1	-	TRBD1	TRBV19	15	TGTGCCAGTAGTGCGTGGTTCAGGGGGGCCCCTGAAGCTTTCTTT	CASSAWFRGAPEAFF
TRBJ1-3	-	-	TRBV5-1	15	TGCGCCAGCAGCTTGGATTTCCCCCGTGGAAACACCATATATTTT	CASSLDFPRGNTIYF
TRBJ2-3	-	-	TRBV9	15	TGTGCCAGCAGCGCACAGGTCATGTTCACAGATACGCAGTATTTT	CASSAQVMFTDTQYF
TRBJ1-3	-	-	TRBV14	18	TGTGCCAGCAGCCCCCCACCCGGAGGGGATTCTTCTGGAAACACCATATATTTT	CASSPPPGGDSSGNTIYF
TRBJ2-7	once	TRBD2	TRBV5-6	16	TGTGCCAGCAGCCCGGCGACTAGCGGGGCAGCCTACGAGCAGTACTTC	CASSPATSGAAYEQYF
TRBJ1-4	-	TRBD1	TRBV7-6	14	TGTGCCAGCAGCTGGACAGGGGCTAATGAAAAACTGTTTTTT	CASSWTGANEKLFF
TRBJ1-2	once	TRBD1	TRBV5-5	17	TGTGCCAGCAGCTTGGAACCGACAGGGGGCGAGGACTATGGCTACACCTTC	CASSLEPTGGEDYGYTF
TRBJ1-6	-	-	TRBV7-9	14	TGTGCCAGCAACGTCGGGGGGAGTAATTCACCCCTCCACTTT	CASNVGGSNSPLHF
TRBJ2-7	-	TRBD1	TRBV5-1	16	TGCGCCAGCAGCTTGTTTTTTGGACAGGGGTTGGGTGAGCAGTACTTC	CASSLFFGQGLGEQYF
TRBJ2-7	few	-	TRBV19	13	TGTGCCAGTAGTATGACTTTATCCCTCGAGCAGTACTTC	CASSMTLSLEQYF
TRBJ1-2	-	TRBD1	TRBV5-1	15	TGCGCCAGCAGCTCGGACCACAGGGGGCCCGATGGCTACACCTTC	CASSSDHRGPDGYTF
TRBJ2-5	few	TRBD2	TRBV4-2	17	TGTGCCAGCAGCCAAGTAAAGGGGAGGACTAGCGGAGAGACCCAGTACTTC	CASSQVKGRTSGETQYF
TRBJ2-1	-	-	TRBV18	14	TGTGCCAGCTCTCGCCGCGAGATCGACAATGAGCAGTTCTTC	CASSRREIDNEQFF
TRBJ2-7	-	TRBD2	TRBV2	16	TGTGCCAGCAGTGAATCCCCTAGCGGGGGGATCTACGAGCAGTACTTC	CASSESPSGGIYEQYF
TRBJ2-6	-	-	TRBV21-1	13	TGTGCCAGCAGCCTAACCTCGGAGGACGTCCTGACTTTC	CASSLTSEDVLTF
TRBJ1-1	few	-	TRBV19	16	TGTGCCAGTAGTCCGGCAGGGCGGTATCTGAACACTGAAGCTTTCTTT	CASSPAGRYLNTEAFF
TRBJ2-1	-	TRBD2	TRBV19	16	TGTGCCAGTAGTCCTGAGCGGGGGGGCCGGTACAATGAGCAGTTCTTC	CASSPERGGRYNEQFF
TRBJ2-3	-	-	TRBV5-1	12	TGCGCCAGCAGCATACACAGGGATACGCAGTATTTT	CASSIHRDTQYF
TRBJ2-6	-	-	TRBV4-1	15	TGCGCCAGCAGCCGAGGTAGCTCCGGGGCCAACGTCCTGACTTTC	CASSRGSSGANVLTF
TRBJ2-7	few	TRBD1	TRBV9	16	TGTGCCAGCAGCGTAGGACAGGGATATACCCCCTACGAGCAGTACTTC	CASSVGQGYTPYEQYF
TRBJ2-1	-	TRBD2	TRBV6-5	13	TGTGCCAGCCGTTCGGGGGGGTACAATGAGCAGTTCTTC	CASRSGGYNEQFF
TRBJ1-1	-	-	TRBV2	13	TGTGCCAGCCTCACAGGCATGAACACTGAAGCTTTCTTT	CASLTGMNTEAFF
TRBJ1-1	-	-	TRBV2	15	TGTGCCAGCAGTGGGTTTAACTCTGGCGGGAATGAAGCTTTCTTT	CASSGFNSGGNEAFF
TRBJ1-2	-	-	TRBV5-6	11	TGTGCCAGCAGTCAAAGGGGTGGCTACACCTTC	CASSQRGGYTF
TRBJ1-2	-	-	TRBV25-1	11	TGTGCCAGCTCGGGAGGAGGCGGCTACACCTTC	CASSGGGGYTF
TRBJ2-1	-	-	TRBV9	15	TGTGCCAGCACCCCGGGGGTGATGGTAACACATGAGCAGTTCTTC	CASTPGVMVTHEQFF
TRBJ2-5	-	TRBD2	TRBV9	19	TGTGCCAGCAGCGCCCGCCATCCCGGGACTAGCGGGGGGGCTGAGACCCAGTACTTC	CASSARHPGTSGGAETQYF
TRBJ1-1	-	-	TRBV5-6	13	TGTGCCAGCAGCTTGGAGCTGAACACTGAAGCTTTCTTT	CASSLELNTEAFF
TRBJ1-5	once	TRBD1	TRBV2	15	TGTGCCAGCAGTGATTTAGGACAGGGTGGTCAGCCCCAACATTTT	CASSDLGQGGQPQHF
TRBJ1-1	few	-	TRBV5-6	12	TGTGCCAGCAGCTTAGTTCAGACTGAAGCTTTCTTT	CASSLVQTEAFF
TRBJ1-1	-	-	TRBV6-5	14	TGTGCCAGCAGTTACTGGGGAGAGGACACTGAAGCTTTCTTT	CASSYWGEDTEAFF
TRBJ1-6	few	-	TRBV19	15	TGTGCCAGTAGTTGGCAGGCGCGGGGTAATTCACCCCTCCACTTT	CASSWQARGNSPLHF
TRBJ1-2	-	-	TRBV6-1	12	TGTGCCAGCAGTGTCGACATCTATGGCTACACCTTC	CASSVDIYGYTF
TRBJ2-7	-	-	TRBV25-1	14	TGTGCCAGCAGTGGTGGGACAAGGGTTTACGAGCAGTACTTC	CASSGGTRVYEQYF
TRBJ2-5	-	-	TRBV5-1	16	TGCGCCAGCAGCTCGTCGCGGGGACCCCCACAAGAGACCCAGTACTTC	CASSSSRGPPQETQYF
TRBJ1-2	-	TRBD1	TRBV7-9	15	TGTGCCAGCAGGTCCGGGACAGCGCTTAACTATGGCTACACCTTC	CASRSGTALNYGYTF
TRBJ1-2	few	TRBD1	TRBV5-1	15	TGCGCCAGCAGCTTGACAGGGGAAGGTAGCTATGGCTACACCTTC	CASSLTGEGSYGYTF
TRBJ2-2	-	TRBD2	TRBV7-8	16	TGTGCCAGCAGCTTGACTAGCGGGGGGTGGACCGGGGAGCTGTTTTTT	CASSLTSGGWTGELFF
TRBJ2-1	-	TRBD2	TRBV5-1	16	TGCGCCAGCAGCTTGACTAGCGGGGGCGCCCGCGGTGAGCAGTTCTTC	CASSLTSGGARGEQFF
TRBJ1-6	few	-	TRBV2	13	TGTGCCAGCACAGACTTCTATAATTCACCCCTCCACTTT	CASTDFYNSPLHF
TRBJ2-3	few	TRBD2	TRBV4-3	18	TGCGCCAGCAGCCAGGCTAGCGGGGGGCCCCGGGGCACAGATACGCAGTATTTT	CASSQASGGPRGTDTQYF
TRBJ1-2	few	-	TRBV7-3	19	TGTGCCAGCAGCTTAACTCCGGGGATGCCCTCTTCGAACGTTTATGGCTACACCTTC	CASSLTPGMPSSNVYGYTF
TRBJ1-1	few	-	TRBV23-1	15	TGCGCCAGCACCCCGAAGGGGGGGGGATACACTGAAGCTTTCTTT	CASTPKGGGYTEAFF
TRBJ2-7	-	TRBD1	TRBV5-6	17	TGTGCCAGCAGCCCCCCGCCCCCCGGGACAGAAGGGCGCGAGCAGTACTTC	CASSPPPPGTEGREQYF
TRBJ2-1	-	-	TRBV6-6	12	TGTGCCAGCTGCCCGAGGGGGATTGAGCAGTTCTTC	CASCPRGIEQFF
TRBJ1-5	-	-	TRBV7-2	15	TGTGCCAGCAGCCTTATGAGTGGAGGGGATCAGCCCCAGCATTTT	CASSLMSGGDQPQHF